The present T cell receptor beta chain was sequenced within a study of cytomegalovirus exposure and HLA in healthy donors. The study's findings and limits: Earlier analysis looked at TCR beta V segments, and most were productive about 87% or about 30% of the time. For cytomegalovirus status, the classifier reportedly gave diagnoses with high specificity and sensitivity. In vitro experiments confirmed that a few CMV-associated chains were specific for CMV antigens. Common viral pathogens seemed, in a later analysis, to connect with several of the most significant clusters.

The germline gives CDR1 LGHNT, CDR2 FRNRAP. V lost 6 bases and J lost 8, with 16 bases in between. This CDR3 spans 14 amino acids. 60 Vbeta and 13 Jbeta primers were used in PCR. TCRdb's copy holds only in-frame clones and misses some; the assay was immunoSEQ multiplex PCR. The repertoire holds 130,000 or so clones, about 78% seen once, with over 4% in the top ten. This clone has just a few counts. Antigen: not known. The gene calls are TRBV12-5 and TRBJ1-4; possible D gene TRBD1, 6 bases. Sequenced material: PBMCs. This clonotype was obtained from a man aged 50-60 years in good health and CMV-seropositive. The CDR3 nucleotides read TGTGCTAGTGGCTCGGGACAAAGACCCGAAAAACTGTTTTTT. Translated: CASGSGQRPEKLFF.